The sequence of this T cell receptor (beta chain) was determined in a study of blood T cell repertoires in COVID-19. About the study: From T cells, B-cell-depleted T cells, or PBMCs came the material, which was cDNA or gDNA.

Using immunoSEQ multiplex PCR, the repertoire was profiled, and TCRdb retains in-frame clones only, with some absent. The sample carries roughly 140,000 clones, about 79% recorded once. The V gene's germline CDR1 is SGHVS and CDR2 FQNEAQ. The CDR3 has 15 amino acids. Trimming removed 2 bases at V and 1 base at J, with 11 bases between. This receptor was identified in a woman between 45 and 60 years old with acute or convalescent COVID-19. This sequence joins TRBV7-8 and TRBJ1-2, with D possibly TRBD1 on 5 matching bases. Sequencing used peripheral blood. The CDR3 spells CASSLSQGLNYGYTF. The CDR3 DNA sequence: TGTGCCAGCAGCTTATCCCAGGGCCTTAACTATGGCTACACCTTC.